The 31 T cell receptor beta chains below were found in one sample sequenced in a study of PD-1 blockade in classical Hodgkin lymphoma. Time point indicated: cycle 4 day 1 (C4D1), after five to seven weeks of nivolumab. All patients experienced relapse after autologous stem cell transplantation, and brentuximab vedotin exposure was variable. Data came from immunoSEQ multiplex PCR; TCRdb stores just in-frame clones and leaves some out. The sample holds 57,000 or so clones, 70% to 90% seen once. The sequences come from peripheral blood mononuclear cells (PBMCs), collected before the fourth cycle of nivolumab. These receptors were collected from a human donor with classical Hodgkin lymphoma.

The J gene is TRBJ2-3, the V gene TRBV7-6; possible D gene TRBD2, 5 bases. Germline V CDR1 and CDR2: SGHVS, FNYEAQ. The CDR3 has 14 residues. Trimming removed 5 bases from V and 7 bases from J, with 16 bases in between. The CDR3 reads CASSGGPSRNTQYF. CDR3 sequence (DNA): TGTGCCAGCAGCGGAGGACCTAGCAGGAATACGCAGTATTTT.

The chain links TRBV28 to TRBJ1-3, with D unresolved. Deletions cut 6 bases from V and 4 bases from J, with 10 bases between. The CDR3 is 13 amino acids. Germline CDR1 MDHEN, CDR2 SYDVKM. The CDR3 DNA is TGTGCCAGCAGACGCCCGACAGGAAACACCATATATTTT. Protein product: CASRRPTGNTIYF.

CDR3 sequence reads: CASSTGRNNEQFF. The CDR3 DNA sequence: TGCGCCAGCTCCACGGGACGCAACAATGAGCAGTTCTTC. The chain employs TRBV5-1 and TRBJ2-1; D might be TRBD1 or TRBD2, each matching 5 bases. Trimming removed 7 bases from V and 5 bases from J, with 13 bases in between. The CDR3 length is 13 residues. CDR1 is SGHRS, CDR2 YFSETQ, per germline.

This chain connects TRBV9 to TRBJ2-3; 8 bases are a match to TRBD2. The germline CDR1 and CDR2 sequences are SGDLS and YYNGEE. This CDR3 region has 14 residues. V dropped 0 bases and J dropped 4; count of bases not matched to a gene: 1. CDR3: CASSVGGGPDTQYF. CDR3 sequence (DNA): TGTGCCAGCAGCGTAGGCGGGGGGCCAGATACGCAGTATTTT. The whole variable domain, remainder taken from reference TRBV9 and TRBJ2-3, is DSGVTQTPKHLITATGQRVTLRCSPRSGDLSVYWYQQSLDQGLQFLIQYYNGEERAKGNILERFSAQQFPDLHSELNLSSLELGDSALYFCASSVGGGPDTQYFGPGTRLTVL.

The chain links TRBV5-4 to TRBJ2-5, with no clear D. Judging by the DNA end, TRBJ2-7 fits better; the J call may be wrong. This CDR3 is built from 13 residues. Germline lookup yields CDR1 SGHNT and CDR2 YYREEE (reference sequence). The CDR3 region has the DNA TGTGCCAGCAGCCGCCCGGGCACCTACGAGCAGTACTTC. Protein product: CASSRPGTYEQYF.

V gene TRBV5-1 combines with J gene TRBJ1-6, with a weak D call TRBD1 (5 bases). This CDR3 region has 16 residues. Trimming cost V 2 bases and J 8 bases, with 17 bases left between them. Germline values: CDR1 SGHRS, CDR2 YFSETQ. CDR3 in amino acids: CASSFRGPSPDSPLHF. In DNA form, the CDR3 reads TGCGCCAGCAGCTTCCGGGGACCGTCCCCAGATTCACCCCTCCACTTT.

The chain uses TRBV5-1 and TRBJ2-1; D may be TRBD1 or TRBD2 (5 bases each). Trimming left V 3 bases short and J 6 bases short, with 19 bases between. The CDR3 has 16 residues. The V gene's germline CDR1 is SGHRS and CDR2 YFSETQ. This CDR3 is CASSSNLGLGTNEQFF. The CDR3 nucleotides read TGCGCCAGCAGCTCGAATCTGGGCCTAGGGACCAATGAGCAGTTCTTC.

The table lists this clone with a count of one. V gene TRBV5-1 combines with J gene TRBJ2-3; perhaps TRBD1 as D (6 bases). Looked up from germline, CDR1 is SGHRS and CDR2 is YFSETQ. V lost 6 bases to trimming and J lost 3 bases, with 14 bases between them. CDR3 size: 14 residues. The CDR3 protein is CASTFRTGTDTQYF. The DNA for the CDR3 is TGCGCCAGCACCTTTCGAACAGGGACAGATACGCAGTATTTT.

This rearrangement joins TRBV7-6 to TRBJ2-5; the D call may be TRBD1 or TRBD2 (5 bases each). The germline V gene has CDR1 SGHVS and CDR2 FNYEAQ. This CDR3 spans 16 amino acids. V lost 2 bases, J lost 2 bases, and 15 bases lay in between. The CDR3 nucleotides are TGTGCCAGCAGCTTAATGGGGGTTGGGGATCAAGAGACCCAGTACTTC. This gives the protein CASSLMGVGDQETQYF.

The rearrangement links TRBV6-1 to TRBJ1-6; no definite D call. CDR1 and CDR2 from the germline V gene are MNHNS and SASEGT. V was pared by 0 bases and J by 12 bases, with 9 bases between. There are 13 residues in the CDR3. In DNA form, the CDR3 reads TGTGCCAGCAGTGAAGCCCGAGGCATACCCCTCCACTTT. Translating it yields CASSEARGIPLHF.

The chain joins TRBV4-2 to TRBJ2-7, with a tentative D call TRBD2 (5 bases). CDR3 length: 17 residues. V lost 4 bases to trimming and J lost 4 bases, with 23 bases between them. Germline assignment: CDR1 LGHNA and CDR2 YNFKEQ. CDR3 sequence (DNA): TGTGCCAGCAGCCCCTCGGGCGGACTGAAGGGTGGGTACGAGCAGTACTTC. Its protein is CASSPSGGLKGGYEQYF.

The genes are TRBV7-8 and TRBJ1-3, with unresolved D. The germline CDR1 and CDR2 sequences are SGHVS and FQNEAQ. The CDR3 spans 13 residues. V lost 8 bases, J lost 0 bases, and 8 bases lay in between. CDR3 loop: CASGVSSGNTIYF. The DNA for the CDR3 is TGTGCCAGCGGAGTTTCCTCTGGAAACACCATATATTTT.

The genes are TRBV5-1 and TRBJ2-1; possibly TRBD1 or TRBD2 for D (6 bases each). CDR3 size: 13 residues. From germline, CDR1 is SGHRS and CDR2 YFSETQ. Deletions cut 1 base from V and 9 bases from J, with 11 bases between. CDR3 in amino acids: CASSLWGAGEQFF. The CDR3 DNA follows: TGCGCCAGCAGCTTGTGGGGGGCAGGTGAGCAGTTCTTC.

This clone turned up a few times. This chain joins TRBV5-1 and TRBJ1-1; D is possibly TRBD1 (5 bases). The CDR3 is 14 residues long. Between the trimmed V and J ends, which lost 4 bases and 8 bases, there was a span of 18 bases. Germline lookup yields CDR1 SGHRS and CDR2 YFSETQ. This CDR3 is CASSDRGDGAEAFF. Written as DNA, the CDR3 is TGCGCCAGCAGCGATCGGGGAGATGGGGCGGAAGCTTTCTTT.

The gene calls are TRBV6-6 and TRBJ1-5; D call uncertain. Deletions cut 3 bases from V and 5 bases from J, with 11 bases between. Germline V gene data show CDR1 as MNHNY and CDR2 as SVGAGI (reference sequence). The CDR3 has 14 residues. CDR3 DNA sequence: TGTGCCAGCAGTTATGAGGTGACTCATCAGCCCCAGCATTTT. Protein: CASSYEVTHQPQHF.

The chain links TRBV11-3 to TRBJ2-3, with D possibly being TRBD1 (5 bases). This CDR3 has 14 residues. CDR1 is SGHNT and CDR2 is YENEEA in the germline V gene. V shed 5 bases and J shed 6 bases, with 15 bases lying between them. DNA of the CDR3: TGTGCCAGCAGCCCCGAGGACAAATCCGATACGCAGTATTTT. Residues: CASSPEDKSDTQYF.

This clone has just one count. V usage is TRBV7-9 and J usage is TRBJ2-1; 8 positions agree with TRBD1. This CDR3 comprises 16 residues. V gave up 5 bases and J gave up 5 bases; unmatched junction bases: 11. In germline, CDR1 is SEHNR, CDR2 FQNEAQ (reference sequence). CDR3: CASSRTGTGKNNEQFF. The CDR3 bases are TGTGCCAGCAGCAGAACGGGGACAGGCAAAAACAATGAGCAGTTCTTC.

The rearrangement joins TRBV19 to TRBJ1-2; 9 nucleotides line up with TRBD1. V shed 7 bases, J shed 7 bases, and the junction held 7 bases outside the gene matches. The germline V gene encodes CDR1 LNHDA and CDR2 SQIVND (reference sequence). The CDR3 is 13 amino acids. The CDR3 DNA sequence: TGTGCCAGTACCCCACAGGGGGCTGTTGGCTACACCTTC. It is translated as CASTPQGAVGYTF.

The rearrangement joins TRBV30 to TRBJ1-2, with TRBD1 as a possible D gene (5 bases). The CDR3 loop spans 13 amino acids. The V and J ends lost 2 bases and 8 bases respectively, with 15 bases between them. Per germline, CDR1 GTSNPN and CDR2 SVGIG (reference sequence). The CDR3 reads CAWSRAGFGGYTF. The CDR3 DNA sequence: TGTGCCTGGAGTAGGGCAGGGTTCGGCGGCTACACCTTC.

V usage is TRBV28 and J usage is TRBJ2-7, with 8 bases matching TRBD2. This CDR3 region has 15 residues. Germline trimming cut 3 bases from V and 2 bases from J; bases unmatched to any gene: 6. Germline CDR1 is MDHEN and CDR2 is SYDVKM. CDR3 DNA sequence: TGTGCCAGCAGTTTGAGCGGGGGTCCCCCCTACGAGCAGTACTTC. Encoded protein: CASSLSGGPPYEQYF.

This clone was counted only a few times. The chain carries TRBV28 and TRBJ1-5; tentative D call: TRBD1 (6 bases). Germline-derived CDR1 and CDR2 are MDHEN and SYDVKM. The V and J ends lost 3 bases and 7 bases respectively, with 7 bases between them. The CDR3 totals 12 residues. In nucleotides, the CDR3 is TGTGCCAGCAGTTTCAGGGGACAGCCCCAGCATTTT. As protein: CASSFRGQPQHF.

This chain links TRBV7-2 with TRBJ1-5; D unresolved. With 7 bases removed from V and 2 bases from J, the gap between germline ends came to 6 bases. Germline V gene data show CDR1 as SGHTA and CDR2 as FQGNSA. This CDR3 contains 12 residues. The CDR3 bases are TGTGCCAGCAATCGGGGCAATCAGCCCCAGCATTTT. This sequence encodes CASNRGNQPQHF.

This chain uses TRBV28 with TRBJ2-3; no clear D. V was pared by 2 bases and J by 0 bases, with 6 bases between. CDR3 size: 14 residues. Germline CDR1 reads MDHEN; CDR2 reads SYDVKM. The CDR3 coding sequence is TGTGCCAGCAGTTTAGACGGGAGCACAGATACGCAGTATTTT. This translates into CASSLDGSTDTQYF.

This sequence joins TRBV14 and TRBJ1-1; perhaps TRBD1 as D (5 bases). CDR1 and CDR2 (germline): SGHDN, FVKESK. V dropped 4 bases and J dropped 1 base, with 13 bases sitting between them. This CDR3 spans 15 amino acids. The CDR3 DNA is TGTGCCAGCAGCCCATCCCCCGGGGGGAACACTGAAGCTTTCTTT. It codes for CASSPSPGGNTEAFF.

The chain uses TRBV5-5 and TRBJ1-3; 7 bases map to TRBD1. J lost 2 bases, V lost 4 bases, and 15 bases had no gene match. There are 18 residues in the CDR3. In germline, CDR1 is SGHKS, CDR2 YYEKEE (reference sequence). Here the CDR3 DNA reads TGTGCCAGCAGCCTTTCCGGGGCTGACAGGGTGGCTGGAAACACCATATATTTT. It yields the protein CASSLSGADRVAGNTIYF.

The chain links TRBV28 to TRBJ1-1; possible D gene TRBD1, 6 bases. The ends were cut back, 3 bases at V and 2 bases at J, with 10 bases in the middle. The CDR3 runs 14 residues. Germline V gene sequence: CDR1 MDHEN, CDR2 SYDVKM. The CDR3 DNA reads as TGTGCCAGCAGTTTGTCACAGGGAAACACTGAAGCTTTCTTT. Translating gives CASSLSQGNTEAFF. The whole variable domain, remainder taken from reference TRBV28 and TRBJ1-1, is DVKVTQSSRYLVKRTGEKVFLECVQDMDHENMFWYRQDPGLGLRLIYFSYDVKMKEKGDIPEGYSVSREKKERFSLILESASTNQTSMYLCASSLSQGNTEAFFGQGTRLTVV.

The chain combines TRBV5-1 with TRBJ2-2; D ambiguous. The CDR3 is 13 amino acids. The germline gives CDR1 SGHRS, CDR2 YFSETQ. V gave up 4 bases and J gave up 6 bases, with 10 bases separating them. CDR3 sequence (DNA): TGCGCCAGCAGCCCGCAACTGCCCGGGGAGCTGTTTTTT. Its protein is CASSPQLPGELFF.

This CDR3 is CASTLTLTVSGELFF. The DNA for the CDR3 is TGCGCCAGCACCCTAACCTTGACAGTTTCCGGGGAGCTGTTTTTT. The chain is built from TRBV5-1 and TRBJ2-2; D is possibly TRBD1 (5 bases). CDR1 and CDR2 (germline): SGHRS, YFSETQ. V lost 6 bases and J 6 bases, leaving 18 bases between the germline ends. This CDR3 is built from 15 residues.

The gene calls are TRBV28 and TRBJ2-7; 10 positions match TRBD1. The CDR3 spans 15 residues. J was trimmed by 4 bases and V by 6 bases; bases with no gene match: 9. Looked up from germline, CDR1 is MDHEN and CDR2 is SYDVKM. The CDR3 nucleotides read TGTGCCAGCAGCCGACCCGGGACAGGGGCGTACGAGCAGTACTTC. Translation: CASSRPGTGAYEQYF.

The chain uses TRBV6-6 and TRBJ2-7; TRBD1 matches 7 bases. V was clipped by 6 bases and J by 2 bases; unmatched bases: 13. Germline loops: CDR1 MNHNY, CDR2 SVGAGI (reference sequence). The CDR3 is 16 residues long. In DNA, the CDR3 is TGTGCCAGCAGCCAAGAGGTAGGGGGCTACCCCTACGAGCAGTACTTC. It encodes CASSQEVGGYPYEQYF.

The V gene is TRBV6-5, the J gene TRBJ1-2; D not certain. CDR3 size: 13 residues. V was pared by 2 bases and J by 8 bases, with 12 bases between. CDR1 is MNHEY, CDR2 SVGAGI, per germline. The CDR3 coding sequence is TGTGCCAGCAGTTACGAGGTTGGACGCGGCTACACCTTC. It translates to CASSYEVGRGYTF.